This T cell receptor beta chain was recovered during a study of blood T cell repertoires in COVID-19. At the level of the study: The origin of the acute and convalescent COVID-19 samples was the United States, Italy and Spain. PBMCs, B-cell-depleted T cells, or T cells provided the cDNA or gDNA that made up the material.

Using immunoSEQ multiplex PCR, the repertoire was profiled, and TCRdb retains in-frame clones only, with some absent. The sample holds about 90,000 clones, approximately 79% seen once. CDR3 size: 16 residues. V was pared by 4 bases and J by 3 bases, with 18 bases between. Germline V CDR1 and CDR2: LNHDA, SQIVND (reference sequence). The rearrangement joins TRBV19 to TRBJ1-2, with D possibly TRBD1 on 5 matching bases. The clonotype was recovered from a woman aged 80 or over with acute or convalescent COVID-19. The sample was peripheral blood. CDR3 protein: CASSTRSRAGYYGYTF. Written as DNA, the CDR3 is TGTGCCAGTAGTACCCGTAGCAGGGCTGGGTACTATGGCTACACCTTC.